Included here is one T cell receptor beta chain sequence, with context. The data belong to a study of blood T cell repertoires in COVID-19. The wider study: Researchers got acute and convalescent COVID-19 samples from the United States, Italy and Spain. PBMCs, B-cell-depleted T cells, or T cells provided the cDNA or gDNA that made up the material.

CDR1 is MNHEY and CDR2 is SMNVEV in the germline V gene (reference sequence). The CDR3 covers 13 residues. V shed 10 bases and J shed 10 bases, with 22 bases lying between them. Clones were sequenced by immunoSEQ multiplex PCR, and TCRdb holds only the in-frame ones, with some missing. The sample includes fewer than 250,000 clones, about nine tenths seen only once; the top ten take less than 3%. The rearrangement links TRBV27 to TRBJ1-2; weak D call: TRBD1 (6 bases). This clonotype was sampled from a woman aged 55-69 years with acute or convalescent COVID-19. The material sequenced was peripheral blood. CDR3 amino acids: CATAVGGTTDYTF. The CDR3 DNA reads TGTGCCACCGCGGTTGGGGGCACCACTGACTACACCTTC.